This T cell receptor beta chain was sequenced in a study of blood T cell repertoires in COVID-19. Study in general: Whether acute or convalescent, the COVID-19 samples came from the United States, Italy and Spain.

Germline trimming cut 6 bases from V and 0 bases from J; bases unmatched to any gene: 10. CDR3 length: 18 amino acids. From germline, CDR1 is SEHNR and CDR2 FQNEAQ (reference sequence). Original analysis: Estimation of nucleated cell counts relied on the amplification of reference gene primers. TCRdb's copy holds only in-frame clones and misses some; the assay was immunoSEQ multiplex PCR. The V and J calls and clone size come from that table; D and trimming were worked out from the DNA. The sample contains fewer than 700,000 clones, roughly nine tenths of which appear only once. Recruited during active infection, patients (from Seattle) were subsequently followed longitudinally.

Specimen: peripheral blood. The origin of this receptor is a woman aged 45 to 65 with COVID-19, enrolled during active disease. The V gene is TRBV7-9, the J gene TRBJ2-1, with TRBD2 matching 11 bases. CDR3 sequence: CASSPTSGEESSYNEQFF. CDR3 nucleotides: TGTGCCAGCAGTCCGACTAGCGGGGAGGAGAGCTCCTACAATGAGCAGTTCTTC.